This record looks at one T cell receptor (beta chain) sequence and its context. Methods used by the authors: Cell counts per sample came from amplifying reference gene primers. Profiled with immunoSEQ multiplex PCR; TCRdb holds only in-frame clones, not every one. Clonal size and the V and J genes are those of that table, whereas D and trimming came from the DNA. The repertoire includes tens of thousands of clones, around four fifths of them detected once, and 7% to 9.5% sits in the top ten. These data come from a study of blood T cell repertoires in COVID-19. The wider study: Spain, Italy and the United States supplied samples that represented acute and convalescent COVID-19. PBMCs, B-cell-depleted T cells, or T cells were the source of the cDNA or gDNA that made up the material.

CDR1 is LGHNT, CDR2 FRNRAP, per germline. The V and J ends lost 1 base and 0 bases respectively, with 4 bases between them. The CDR3 loop spans 14 amino acids. The chain couples TRBV12-5 to TRBJ1-3; no definite D call. This receptor was obtained from a human donor in a cohort sampled during active COVID-19. Sequencing used peripheral blood. CDR3 sequence (DNA): TGTGCTAGTGGTTTGGGAGTCTCTGGAAACACCATATATTTT. It yields the protein CASGLGVSGNTIYF. Based on the CDR3 plus reference TRBV12-5 and TRBJ1-3, the full variable domain is DARVTQTPRHKVTEMGQEVTMRCQPILGHNTVFWYRQTMMQGLELLAYFRNRAPLDDSGMPKDRFSAEMPDATLATLKIQPSEPRDSAVYFCASGLGVSGNTIYFGEGSWLTVV.